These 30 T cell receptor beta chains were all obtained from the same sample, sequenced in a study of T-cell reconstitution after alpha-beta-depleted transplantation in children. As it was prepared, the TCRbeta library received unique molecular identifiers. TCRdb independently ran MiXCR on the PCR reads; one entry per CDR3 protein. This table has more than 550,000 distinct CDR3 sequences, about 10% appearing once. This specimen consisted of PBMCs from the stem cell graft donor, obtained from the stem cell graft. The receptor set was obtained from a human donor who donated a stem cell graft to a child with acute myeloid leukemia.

The CDR3 reads CAWSRPNTEAFF. The CDR3 bases are TGTGCCTGGAGCCGGCCGAACACTGAAGCTTTCTTT. V usage is TRBV30 and J usage is TRBJ1-1; no firm D call. Germline values: CDR1 GTSNPN, CDR2 SVGIG (reference sequence). The CDR3 has 12 amino acids. Trimming took 3 bases from V and 1 from J, leaving 6 bases between them.

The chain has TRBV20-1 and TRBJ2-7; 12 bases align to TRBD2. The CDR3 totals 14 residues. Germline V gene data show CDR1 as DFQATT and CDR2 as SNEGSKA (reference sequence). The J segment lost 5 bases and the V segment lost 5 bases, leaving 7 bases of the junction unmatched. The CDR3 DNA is TGCAGTGCTCCTCAACTAGCGGGAGGTAACGAGCAGTACTTC. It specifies CSAPQLAGGNEQYF.

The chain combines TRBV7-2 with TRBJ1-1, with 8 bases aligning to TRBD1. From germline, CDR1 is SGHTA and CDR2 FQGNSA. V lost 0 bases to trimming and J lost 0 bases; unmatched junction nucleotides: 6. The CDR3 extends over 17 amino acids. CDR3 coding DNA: TGTGCCAGCAGCTTAGCGCCCGGGACAGGTCTGAACACTGAAGCTTTCTTT. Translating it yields CASSLAPGTGLNTEAFF.

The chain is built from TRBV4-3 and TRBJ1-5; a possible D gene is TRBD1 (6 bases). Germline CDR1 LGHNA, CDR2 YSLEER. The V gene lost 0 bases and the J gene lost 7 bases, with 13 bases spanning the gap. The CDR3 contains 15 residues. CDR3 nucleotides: TGCGCCAGCAGCCAAGAATGGGGGCGCGGGCAGCCCCAGCATTTT. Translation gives CASSQEWGRGQPQHF.

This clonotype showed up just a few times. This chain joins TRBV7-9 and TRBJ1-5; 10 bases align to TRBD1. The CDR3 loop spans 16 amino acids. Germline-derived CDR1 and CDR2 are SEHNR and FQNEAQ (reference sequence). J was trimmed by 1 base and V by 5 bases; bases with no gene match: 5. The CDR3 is CASSLEGQGSNQPQHF. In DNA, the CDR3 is TGTGCCAGCAGCCTTGAGGGACAGGGGAGCAATCAGCCCCAGCATTTT.

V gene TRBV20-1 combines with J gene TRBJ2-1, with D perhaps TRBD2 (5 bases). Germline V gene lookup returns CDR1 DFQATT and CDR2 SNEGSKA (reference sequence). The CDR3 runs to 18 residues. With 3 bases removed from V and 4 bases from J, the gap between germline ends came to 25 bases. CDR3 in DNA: TGCAGTGCTAGCACCCTTTACCCAACCAGAGGGAAGTACAATGAGCAGTTCTTC. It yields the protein CSASTLYPTRGKYNEQFF.

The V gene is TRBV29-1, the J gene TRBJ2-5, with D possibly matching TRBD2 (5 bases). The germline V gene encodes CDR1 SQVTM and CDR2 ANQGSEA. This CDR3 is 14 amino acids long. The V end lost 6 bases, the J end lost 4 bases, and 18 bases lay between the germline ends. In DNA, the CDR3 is TGCAGCGTCCGTTCCGCCCTAGGAGGAGAGACCCAGTACTTC. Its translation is CSVRSALGGETQYF.

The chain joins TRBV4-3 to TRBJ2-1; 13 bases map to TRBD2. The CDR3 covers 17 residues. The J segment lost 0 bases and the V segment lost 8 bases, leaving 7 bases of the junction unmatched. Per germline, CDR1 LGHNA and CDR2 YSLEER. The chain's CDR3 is CASGGTSGASSYNEQFF. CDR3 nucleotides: TGCGCCAGCGGCGGGACTAGCGGGGCGAGCTCCTACAATGAGCAGTTCTTC.

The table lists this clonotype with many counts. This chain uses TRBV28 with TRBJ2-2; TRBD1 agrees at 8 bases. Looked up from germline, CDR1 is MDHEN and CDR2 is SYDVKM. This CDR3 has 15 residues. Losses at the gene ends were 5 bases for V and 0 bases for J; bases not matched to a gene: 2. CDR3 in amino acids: CASSPDRANTGELFF. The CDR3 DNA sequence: TGTGCCAGCAGTCCGGACAGGGCGAACACCGGGGAGCTGTTTTTT.

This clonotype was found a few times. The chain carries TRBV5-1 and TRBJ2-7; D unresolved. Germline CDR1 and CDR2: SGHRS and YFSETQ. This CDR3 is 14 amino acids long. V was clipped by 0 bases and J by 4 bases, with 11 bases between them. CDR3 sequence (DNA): TGCGCCAGCAGCTTGGGCCCAAAAACGTACGAGCAGTACTTC. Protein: CASSLGPKTYEQYF.

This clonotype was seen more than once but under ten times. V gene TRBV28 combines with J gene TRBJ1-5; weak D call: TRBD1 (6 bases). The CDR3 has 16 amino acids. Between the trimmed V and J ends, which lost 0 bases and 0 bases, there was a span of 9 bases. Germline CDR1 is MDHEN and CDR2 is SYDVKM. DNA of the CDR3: TGTGCCAGCAGTTTATGGGGGGCCAGTAGCAATCAGCCCCAGCATTTT. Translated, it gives CASSLWGASSNQPQHF. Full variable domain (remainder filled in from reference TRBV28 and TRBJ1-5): DVKVTQSSRYLVKRTGEKVFLECVQDMDHENMFWYRQDPGLGLRLIYFSYDVKMKEKGDIPEGYSVSREKKERFSLILESASTNQTSMYLCASSLWGASSNQPQHFGDGTRLSIL.

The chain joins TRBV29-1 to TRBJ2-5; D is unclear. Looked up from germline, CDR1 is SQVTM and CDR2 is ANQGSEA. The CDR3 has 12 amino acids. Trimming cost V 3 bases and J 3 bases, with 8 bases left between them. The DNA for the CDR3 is TGCAGCGTTGATACAGCCGAAGAGACCCAGTACTTC. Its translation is CSVDTAEETQYF.

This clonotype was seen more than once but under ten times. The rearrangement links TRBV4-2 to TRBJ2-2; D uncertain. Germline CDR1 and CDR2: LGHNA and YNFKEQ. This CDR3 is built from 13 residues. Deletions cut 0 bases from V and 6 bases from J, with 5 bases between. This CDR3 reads CASSQELAGELFF. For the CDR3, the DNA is TGTGCCAGCAGCCAAGAGCTAGCCGGGGAGCTGTTTTTT.

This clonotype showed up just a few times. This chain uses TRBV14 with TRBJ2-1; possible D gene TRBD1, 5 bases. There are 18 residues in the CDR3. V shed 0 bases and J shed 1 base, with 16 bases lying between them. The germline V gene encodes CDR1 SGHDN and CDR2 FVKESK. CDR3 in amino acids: CASSQDGFRQLSYNEQFF. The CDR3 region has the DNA TGTGCCAGCAGCCAAGATGGGTTTAGACAGCTTTCCTACAATGAGCAGTTCTTC. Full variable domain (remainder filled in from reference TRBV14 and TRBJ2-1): EAGVTQFPSHSVIEKGQTVTLRCDPISGHDNLYWYRRVMGKEIKFLLHFVKESKQDESGMPNNRFLAERTGGTYSTLKVQPAELEDSGVYFCASSQDGFRQLSYNEQFFGPGTRLTVL.

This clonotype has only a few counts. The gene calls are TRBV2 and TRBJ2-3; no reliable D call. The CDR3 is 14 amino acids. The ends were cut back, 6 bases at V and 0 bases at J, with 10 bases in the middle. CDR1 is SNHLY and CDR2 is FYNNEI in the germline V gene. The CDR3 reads CASSSGLSTDTQYF. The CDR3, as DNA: TGTGCCAGCAGCTCCGGCTTGAGCACAGATACGCAGTATTTT.

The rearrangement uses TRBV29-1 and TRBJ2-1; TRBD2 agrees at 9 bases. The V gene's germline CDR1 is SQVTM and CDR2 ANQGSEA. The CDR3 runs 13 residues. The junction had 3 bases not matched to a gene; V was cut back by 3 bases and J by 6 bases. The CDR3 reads CSVDILAGNEQFF. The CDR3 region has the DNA TGCAGCGTTGACATACTAGCGGGCAATGAGCAGTTCTTC.

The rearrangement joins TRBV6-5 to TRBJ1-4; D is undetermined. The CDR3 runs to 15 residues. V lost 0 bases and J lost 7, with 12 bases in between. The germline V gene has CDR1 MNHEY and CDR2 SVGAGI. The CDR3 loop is CASSYSRGSGEKLFF. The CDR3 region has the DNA TGTGCCAGCAGTTACTCGAGAGGGAGTGGTGAAAAACTGTTTTTT.

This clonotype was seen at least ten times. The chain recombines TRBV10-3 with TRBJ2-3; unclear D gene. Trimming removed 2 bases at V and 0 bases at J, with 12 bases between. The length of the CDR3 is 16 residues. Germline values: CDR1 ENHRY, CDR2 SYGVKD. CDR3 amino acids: CAISENGFASTDTQYF. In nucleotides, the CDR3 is TGTGCCATCAGTGAGAACGGCTTCGCTAGCACAGATACGCAGTATTTT.

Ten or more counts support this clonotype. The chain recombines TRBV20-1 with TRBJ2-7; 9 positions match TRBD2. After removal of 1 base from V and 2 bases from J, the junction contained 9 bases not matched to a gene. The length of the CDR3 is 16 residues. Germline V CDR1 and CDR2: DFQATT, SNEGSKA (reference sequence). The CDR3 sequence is CSARGPSGLATYEQYF. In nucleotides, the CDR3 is TGCAGTGCTAGAGGCCCTTCCGGACTAGCGACCTACGAGCAGTACTTC.

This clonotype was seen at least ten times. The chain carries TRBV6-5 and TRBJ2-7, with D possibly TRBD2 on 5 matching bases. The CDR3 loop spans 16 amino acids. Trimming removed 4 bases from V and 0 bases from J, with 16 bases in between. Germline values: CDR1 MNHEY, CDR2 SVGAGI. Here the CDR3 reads CASSSRSAEPSYEQYF. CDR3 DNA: TGTGCCAGCAGTTCCCGGTCAGCGGAGCCCTCCTACGAGCAGTACTTC.

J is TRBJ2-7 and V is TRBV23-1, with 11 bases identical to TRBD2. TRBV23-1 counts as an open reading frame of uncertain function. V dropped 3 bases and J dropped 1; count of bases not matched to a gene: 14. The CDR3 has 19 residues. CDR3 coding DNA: TGCGCCAGCAGTCACTCCTATGGGACTAGCGGAGGACCGTCCTACGAGCAGTACTTC. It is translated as CASSHSYGTSGGPSYEQYF.

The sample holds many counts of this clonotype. The CDR3 is CASSEATSGRGETQYF. CDR3 bases: TGTGCCAGCAGTGAAGCGACTAGCGGGAGGGGAGAGACCCAGTACTTC. This sequence joins TRBV6-1 and TRBJ2-5; 14 bases fit TRBD2. The trim removed 0 bases at V and 4 bases at J, leaving 1 base unmatched. The CDR3 contains 16 residues. CDR1 MNHNS and CDR2 SASEGT come from the germline V gene.

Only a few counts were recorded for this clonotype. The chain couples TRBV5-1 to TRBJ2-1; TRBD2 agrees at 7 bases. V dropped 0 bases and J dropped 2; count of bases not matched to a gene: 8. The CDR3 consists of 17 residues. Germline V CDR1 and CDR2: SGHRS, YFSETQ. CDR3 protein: CASSLVPTGTTYNEQFF. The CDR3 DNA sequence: TGCGCCAGCAGCTTGGTGCCCACCGGGACTACCTACAATGAGCAGTTCTTC.

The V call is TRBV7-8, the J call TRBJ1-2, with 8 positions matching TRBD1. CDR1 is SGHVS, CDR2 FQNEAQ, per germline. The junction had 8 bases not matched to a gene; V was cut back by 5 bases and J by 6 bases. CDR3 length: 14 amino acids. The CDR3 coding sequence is TGTGCCAGCAGCCCGAGGACAGGGTTGGATGGCTACACCTTC. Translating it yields CASSPRTGLDGYTF.

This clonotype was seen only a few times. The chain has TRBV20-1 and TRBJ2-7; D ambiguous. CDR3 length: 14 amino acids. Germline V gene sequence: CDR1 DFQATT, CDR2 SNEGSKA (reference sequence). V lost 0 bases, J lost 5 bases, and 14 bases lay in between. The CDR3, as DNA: TGCAGTGCTAGAGATATGAGAAGTACCCACGAGCAGTACTTC. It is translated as CSARDMRSTHEQYF.

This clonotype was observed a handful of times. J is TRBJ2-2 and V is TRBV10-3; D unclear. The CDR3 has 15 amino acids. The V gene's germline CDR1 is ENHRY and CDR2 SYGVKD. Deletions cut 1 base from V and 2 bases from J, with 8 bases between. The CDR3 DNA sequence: TGTGCCATCAGTGAGTGGTCAGGTAACACCGGGGAGCTGTTTTTT. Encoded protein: CAISEWSGNTGELFF.

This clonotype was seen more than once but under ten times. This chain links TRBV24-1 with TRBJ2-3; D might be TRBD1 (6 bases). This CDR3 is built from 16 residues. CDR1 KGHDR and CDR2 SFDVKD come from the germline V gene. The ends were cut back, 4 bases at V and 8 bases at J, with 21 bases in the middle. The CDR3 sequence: CATSEPGHATRGTQYF. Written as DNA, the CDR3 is TGTGCCACCAGTGAACCGGGACACGCAACCCGGGGTACGCAGTATTTT.

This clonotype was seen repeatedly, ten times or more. The CDR3 protein is CASNPGYNEQFF. Written as DNA, the CDR3 is TGTGCCAGCAACCCCGGATACAATGAGCAGTTCTTC. The chain carries TRBV6-2 or TRBV6-3 and TRBJ2-1, with no clear D. Germline assignment: CDR1 MNHEY and CDR2 SVGEGT. The CDR3 contains 12 residues. The V end lost 7 bases, the J end lost 4 bases, and 8 bases lay between the germline ends.

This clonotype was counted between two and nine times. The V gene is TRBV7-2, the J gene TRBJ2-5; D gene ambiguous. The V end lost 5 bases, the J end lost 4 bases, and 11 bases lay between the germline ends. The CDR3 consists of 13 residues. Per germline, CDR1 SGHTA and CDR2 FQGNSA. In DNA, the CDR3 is TGTGCCAGCAGCCCCTCACCCCCAGAGACCCAGTACTTC. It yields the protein CASSPSPPETQYF.

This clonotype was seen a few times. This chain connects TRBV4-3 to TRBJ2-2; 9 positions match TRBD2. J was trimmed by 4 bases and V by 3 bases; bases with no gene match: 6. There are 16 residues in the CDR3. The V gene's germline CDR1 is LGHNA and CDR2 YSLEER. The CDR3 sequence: CASSQGAGGATGELFF. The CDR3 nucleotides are TGCGCCAGCAGCCAGGGAGCGGGAGGTGCCACCGGGGAGCTGTTTTTT.